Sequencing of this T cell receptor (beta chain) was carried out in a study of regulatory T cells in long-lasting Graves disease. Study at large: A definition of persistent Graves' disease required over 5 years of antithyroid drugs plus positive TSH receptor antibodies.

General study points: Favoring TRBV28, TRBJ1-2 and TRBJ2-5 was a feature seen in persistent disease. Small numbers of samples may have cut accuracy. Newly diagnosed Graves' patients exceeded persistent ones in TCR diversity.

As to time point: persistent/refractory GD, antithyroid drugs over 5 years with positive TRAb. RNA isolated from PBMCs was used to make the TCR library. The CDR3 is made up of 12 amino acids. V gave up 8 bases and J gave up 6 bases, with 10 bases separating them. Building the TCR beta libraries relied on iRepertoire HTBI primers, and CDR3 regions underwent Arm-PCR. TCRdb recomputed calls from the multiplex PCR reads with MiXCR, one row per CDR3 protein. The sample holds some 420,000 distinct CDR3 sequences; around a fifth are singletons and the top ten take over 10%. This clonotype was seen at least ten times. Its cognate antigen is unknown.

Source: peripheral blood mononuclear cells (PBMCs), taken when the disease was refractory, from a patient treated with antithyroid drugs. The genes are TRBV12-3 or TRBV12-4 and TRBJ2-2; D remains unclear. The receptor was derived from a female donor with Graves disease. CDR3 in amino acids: CASGRSAGELFF. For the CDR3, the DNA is TGTGCCAGCGGCAGGTCCGCCGGGGAGCTGTTTTTT.